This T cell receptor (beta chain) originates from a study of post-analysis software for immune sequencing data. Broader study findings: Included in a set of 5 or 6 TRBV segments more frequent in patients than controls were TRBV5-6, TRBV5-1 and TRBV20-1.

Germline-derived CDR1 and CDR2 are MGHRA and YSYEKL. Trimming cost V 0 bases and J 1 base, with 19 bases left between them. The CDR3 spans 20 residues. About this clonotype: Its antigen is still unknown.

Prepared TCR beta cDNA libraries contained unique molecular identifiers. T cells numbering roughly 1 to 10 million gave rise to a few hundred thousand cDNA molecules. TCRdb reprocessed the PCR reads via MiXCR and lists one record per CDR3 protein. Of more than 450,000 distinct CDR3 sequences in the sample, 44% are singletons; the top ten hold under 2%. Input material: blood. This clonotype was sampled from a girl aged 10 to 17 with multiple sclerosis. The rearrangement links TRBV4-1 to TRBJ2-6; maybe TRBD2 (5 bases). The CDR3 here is CASSQDNLGLPVSGANVLTF. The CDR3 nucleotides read TGCGCCAGCAGCCAAGATAACCTAGGACTGCCTGTATCTGGGGCCAACGTCCTGACTTTC.